The 32 T cell receptor beta chains listed next were all sequenced from one sample in a study of T-cell reconstitution after alpha-beta-depleted transplantation in children. The TCRbeta library incorporated unique molecular identifiers. Via MiXCR, TCRdb re-called the PCR reads, giving one row per CDR3 protein. The data contain several thousand distinct CDR3 sequences, approximately 5.1% of them seen just once; the ten biggest clones take up less than 30%. The source was PBMCs, mostly from graft donor cells, collected 180 days after TCRalphabeta/CD19-depleted stem cell transplant. These receptor sequences come from a child under two years old who had a stem cell transplant for acute myeloid leukemia, so the T cells may come from the graft donor.

This clonotype ranks as medium-sized (0.01 to 0.1%). The rearrangement links TRBV20-1 to TRBJ2-3; TRBD2 aligns across 9 bases. V lost 4 bases to trimming and J lost 1 base; unmatched junction nucleotides: 3. The CDR3 extends over 14 amino acids. From germline, CDR1 is DFQATT and CDR2 SNEGSKA (reference sequence). The CDR3 is CSATGLARTDTQYF. The CDR3, as DNA: TGCAGTGCTACGGGACTAGCCCGCACAGATACGCAGTATTTT.

This clonotype was observed at least ten times. The chain couples TRBV6-1 to TRBJ1-4, with D possibly TRBD1 on 5 matching bases. Germline CDR1 MNHNS, CDR2 SASEGT. V lost 6 bases and J 0 bases, leaving 17 bases between the germline ends. This CDR3 contains 17 residues. The CDR3 DNA reads as TGTGCCAGCAGAGAACGGGACGGAGCCTCAACTAATGAAAAACTGTTTTTT. Its translation: CASRERDGASTNEKLFF.

This clonotype has at least ten counts. This chain links TRBV2 with TRBJ1-5; 12 bases map to TRBD1. Unmatched junction bases numbered 3, after V lost 6 bases and J lost 3 bases. The CDR3 runs 15 residues. Germline CDR1 is SNHLY and CDR2 is FYNNEI. The CDR3 nucleotides are TGTGCCAGCAGGACGGGACAGGGGGCCAATCAGCCCCAGCATTTT. Residues: CASRTGQGANQPQHF.

This clonotype appeared many times. The chain combines TRBV7-9 with TRBJ2-5; TRBD2 aligns across 7 bases. CDR3 length: 15 residues. The germline CDR1 and CDR2 sequences are SEHNR and FQNEAQ (reference sequence). V shed 5 bases, J shed 1 base, and the junction held 7 bases outside the gene matches. The CDR3 DNA reads TGTGCCAGCAGCGCGAAGGGACTACTCCAAGAGACCCAGTACTTC. Protein product: CASSAKGLLQETQYF.

This clonotype was found many times. The chain recombines TRBV6-2 or TRBV6-3 with TRBJ1-5; possibly TRBD1 for D (5 bases). Trimming cost V 0 bases and J 6 bases, with 18 bases left between them. This CDR3 has 17 residues. Germline V lookup: CDR1 MNHEY, CDR2 SVGEGT. The CDR3 spells CASSYSGGPGALQPQHF. CDR3 DNA sequence: TGTGCCAGCAGTTACTCGGGCGGACCCGGGGCCCTTCAGCCCCAGCATTTT.

This clonotype is deemed medium-sized. The rearrangement links TRBV7-2 to TRBJ2-1; 14 bases are a match to TRBD2. V trimming: 5 bases; J trimming: 10 bases; junction bases outside the gene matches: 13. The CDR3 spans 17 residues. CDR1 SGHTA and CDR2 FQGNSA come from the germline V gene. This CDR3 reads CASSPQYGTSGSWEQFF. For the CDR3, the DNA is TGTGCCAGCAGCCCGCAGTACGGGACTAGCGGGAGTTGGGAGCAGTTCTTC.

This clonotype was seen at least ten times. The rearrangement links TRBV24-1 to TRBJ1-2; 7 bases agree with TRBD1. Germline V gives CDR1 KGHDR, CDR2 SFDVKD. This CDR3 is 14 amino acids long. The V and J ends lost 3 bases and 8 bases, in that order; junction bases with no gene match: 8. The chain's CDR3 is CATSDSAGGWGYTF. The CDR3 DNA is TGTGCCACCAGTGATAGCGCAGGGGGTTGGGGCTACACCTTC.

This clonotype was counted many times. The chain couples TRBV15 to TRBJ2-2, with D uncertain. This CDR3 has 13 residues. The V gene lost 0 bases and the J gene lost 3 bases, with 2 bases spanning the gap. CDR1 and CDR2 (germline): LNHNV, YYDKDF (reference sequence). The CDR3 region is CATSRDYTGELFF. The CDR3 DNA follows: TGTGCCACCAGCAGAGATTACACCGGGGAGCTGTTTTTT.

This clonotype was picked up many times. This chain joins TRBV7-3 and TRBJ1-1; TRBD1 is a possible D gene (6 bases). This CDR3 has 14 amino acids. Trimming left V 1 base short and J 4 bases short, with 10 bases between. Germline CDR1 is SGHTA and CDR2 is FQGTGA. CDR3 nucleotide sequence: TGTGCCAGCAGCTTAAGGACAGTTATCACTGAAGCTTTCTTT. Translating gives CASSLRTVITEAFF.

The sample holds many counts of this clonotype. V is TRBV20-1 and J is TRBJ2-7; TRBD2 matches at 13 bases. Germline V gene sequence: CDR1 DFQATT, CDR2 SNEGSKA (reference sequence). CDR3 length: 15 residues. J lost 3 bases, V lost 0 bases, and 2 bases had no gene match. CDR3 coding DNA: TGCAGTGCTAGAGACGGGACTAGCGGGAACTACGAGCAGTACTTC. Amino acid sequence: CSARDGTSGNYEQYF.

This clonotype occurred many times. The rearrangement links TRBV14 to TRBJ1-2; tentatively, D is TRBD1 (5 bases). The CDR3 spans 16 residues. Germline V gene sequence: CDR1 SGHDN, CDR2 FVKESK. Trimming removed 1 base from V and 3 bases from J, with 15 bases in between. The CDR3 sequence: CASSQGRGAMDYGYTF. CDR3 nucleotides: TGTGCCAGCAGCCAAGGGCGTGGGGCGATGGACTATGGCTACACCTTC.

This clonotype was counted at least ten times. The V gene is TRBV6-1, the J gene TRBJ2-1, with TRBD2 identical over 11 bases. Germline V gene sequence: CDR1 MNHNS, CDR2 SASEGT. This CDR3 contains 15 residues. The CDR3 DNA sequence: TGTGGATCTTCCGGGACTAGCGGCCAGTACAATGAGCAGTTCTTC. It encodes CGSSGTSGQYNEQFF.

This clonotype was seen ten or more times. The chain is built from TRBV6-2 or TRBV6-3 and TRBJ2-2; a weak D match, TRBD1 (5 bases). The germline V and J ends were trimmed by 2 bases and 3 bases, with 7 bases remaining between them. In germline, CDR1 is MNHEY, CDR2 SVGEGT. The CDR3 is made up of 14 amino acids. The CDR3 loop is CASSYGADTGELFF. The CDR3 coding sequence is TGTGCCAGCAGTTACGGGGCGGACACCGGGGAGCTGTTTTTT.

This clonotype appeared many times. This chain uses TRBV4-1 with TRBJ2-2; 8 nucleotides agree with TRBD1. The CDR3 contains 15 residues. Germline-derived CDR1 and CDR2 are MGHRA and YSYEKL. Trimming removed 6 bases from V and 1 base from J; junction bases left unmatched: 4. CDR3 protein: CASRSDRVNTGELFF. CDR3 nucleotides: TGCGCCAGCAGATCGGACAGGGTGAACACCGGGGAGCTGTTTTTT.

By its share, this clonotype is medium-sized. The J gene is TRBJ2-5, the V gene TRBV7-9; D is perhaps TRBD2 (5 bases). The CDR3 totals 12 residues. V was trimmed by 3 bases and J by 3 bases, leaving 5 bases between them. Germline V lookup: CDR1 SEHNR, CDR2 FQNEAQ (reference sequence). CDR3 region: CASSLEEETQYF. The CDR3 region has the DNA TGTGCCAGCAGCTTGGAGGAAGAGACCCAGTACTTC.

Only a few counts were recorded for this clonotype. The chain is built from TRBV10-2 and TRBJ1-3, with 9 bases lining up with TRBD1. There are 15 residues in the CDR3. Germline CDR1 and CDR2: WSHSY and SAAADI. V shed 10 bases and J 0 bases; nucleotides not matched to a gene: 7. The DNA for the CDR3 is TGCGCCACCACCGACAGGGGGAGCTCTGGAAACACCATATATTTT. Its protein product is CATTDRGSSGNTIYF.

This clonotype has ten or more counts. The chain has TRBV9 and TRBJ2-7; the match to TRBD1 covers 8 bases. The J segment lost 6 bases and the V segment lost 3 bases, leaving 8 bases of the junction unmatched. The germline CDR1 and CDR2 sequences are SGDLS and YYNGEE. The CDR3 extends over 14 amino acids. In DNA form, the CDR3 reads TGTGCCAGCAGCGACGGACAGGGTCTCCGCGAGCAGTACTTC. Translation: CASSDGQGLREQYF.

This clonotype was seen repeatedly, ten times or more. The chain has TRBV7-9 and TRBJ2-4; TRBD2 matches at 9 bases. The CDR3 spans 17 residues. Germline CDR1 reads SEHNR; CDR2 reads FQNEAQ (reference sequence). The J segment lost 6 bases and the V segment lost 3 bases, leaving 12 bases of the junction unmatched. The CDR3 DNA follows: TGTGCCAGCAGCTTCGATCTAGCGGGACATCGTGGAAACATTCAGTACTTC. Translating it yields CASSFDLAGHRGNIQYF.

This clonotype was recorded at least ten times. The genes are TRBV12-3 or TRBV12-4 and TRBJ2-1; possible D gene TRBD2, 6 bases. The CDR3 runs 16 residues. V dropped 5 bases and J dropped 3 bases, with 17 bases sitting between them. Written as DNA, the CDR3 is TGTGCCAGCAGTGATGGTGGGCGGGACGTCTACAATGAGCAGTTCTTC. As protein: CASSDGGRDVYNEQFF.

The table lists this clonotype with many counts. The chain is built from TRBV6-2 or TRBV6-3 and TRBJ1-5; possible D gene TRBD1, 5 bases. CDR1 and CDR2 from the germline V gene are MNHEY and SVGEGT. V dropped 3 bases and J dropped 9 bases, with 12 bases sitting between them. This CDR3 is built from 13 residues. The CDR3 coding sequence is TGTGCCAGCAGTTATGGGGGGATGGCGCCCCAGCATTTT. It encodes CASSYGGMAPQHF.

This clonotype was seen many times. This sequence joins TRBV20-1 and TRBJ2-7; 11 bases are a match to TRBD2. This CDR3 comprises 15 residues. J was trimmed by 2 bases and V by 5 bases; bases with no gene match: 8. Germline assignment: CDR1 DFQATT and CDR2 SNEGSKA (reference sequence). Written as DNA, the CDR3 is TGCAGTGCTTCAAACCCTAGCGGGAGGCCCTACGAGCAGTACTTC. This gives the protein CSASNPSGRPYEQYF.

This clonotype has a count of ten or more. This chain links TRBV5-4 with TRBJ1-5; D remains unclear. Germline loops: CDR1 SGHNT, CDR2 YYREEE (reference sequence). V was cut by 0 bases and J by 3 bases, with 10 bases left in between. The length of the CDR3 is 15 residues. The CDR3 protein is CASSLDGQYNQPQHF. For the CDR3, the DNA is TGTGCCAGCAGCTTGGACGGGCAGTACAATCAGCCCCAGCATTTT. The full variable domain, rest sourced from reference TRBV5-4 and TRBJ1-5, is ETGVTQSPTHLIKTRGQQVTLRCSSQSGHNTVSWYQQALGQGPQFIFQYYREEENGRGNFPPRFSGLQFPNYSSELNVNALELDDSALYLCASSLDGQYNQPQHFGDGTRLSIL.

Within the sample, this clonotype is medium-sized (0.01 to 0.1%). V gene TRBV20-1 combines with J gene TRBJ2-1; D possibly corresponds to TRBD1 (5 bases). V shed 6 bases and J shed 3 bases, with 18 bases lying between them. CDR3 size: 15 residues. Germline-derived CDR1 and CDR2 are DFQATT and SNEGSKA (reference sequence). The CDR3 sequence: CSAGVGQGYYNEQFF. The DNA of the CDR3 is TGCAGTGCAGGAGTTGGGCAGGGCTACTACAATGAGCAGTTCTTC.

Many counts were recorded for this clonotype. The chain employs TRBV4-1 and TRBJ2-4; D remains ambiguous. V lost 1 base to trimming and J lost 0 bases, with 10 bases between them. This CDR3 has 16 amino acids. Germline CDR1 is MGHRA and CDR2 is YSYEKL. Here the CDR3 DNA reads TGCGCCAGCAGCCAAGGCCTCCGGGTAGCCAAAAACATTCAGTACTTC. This encodes CASSQGLRVAKNIQYF.

This clonotype was seen repeatedly, ten times or more. The chain employs TRBV7-9 and TRBJ2-7, with D tentatively TRBD2 (6 bases). V dropped 5 bases and J dropped 3 bases, with 14 bases sitting between them. This CDR3 comprises 14 residues. Per germline, CDR1 SEHNR and CDR2 FQNEAQ (reference sequence). CDR3 DNA sequence: TGTGCCAGCAGCATATTTAGCGGAAACTACGAGCAGTACTTC. Translation gives CASSIFSGNYEQYF.

This clonotype was detected ten times or more. V gene TRBV28 combines with J gene TRBJ1-2; no clear D gene. The length of the CDR3 is 14 residues. Trimming shortened V by 7 bases and J by 2 bases, and 14 bases separated the two germline ends. Germline values: CDR1 MDHEN, CDR2 SYDVKM. The CDR3 coding sequence is TGTGCCAGCACCGTCCCGCGCTGGAACTATGGCTACACCTTC. It translates to CASTVPRWNYGYTF.

At least ten counts were recorded for this clonotype. The chain recombines TRBV28 with TRBJ2-1; the D gene is possibly TRBD2 (5 bases). This CDR3 has 11 amino acids. The V and J ends lost 8 bases and 10 bases respectively, with 12 bases between them. Germline-derived CDR1 and CDR2 are MDHEN and SYDVKM. The CDR3 region has the DNA TGTGCCAGCCCGAGAGGGCAGGAGCAGTTCTTC. This encodes CASPRGQEQFF.

This clonotype has ten or more counts. J is TRBJ2-1 and V is TRBV4-3; no definite D call. Germline V gene sequence: CDR1 LGHNA, CDR2 YSLEER. CDR3 length equals 15 residues. Trimming pared 1 base from V and 7 bases from J, leaving 14 bases between. The DNA for the CDR3 is TGCGCCAGCAGCCAAGGGGTGCAGGTGGGAAATGAGCAGTTCTTC. Translated: CASSQGVQVGNEQFF.

This clonotype was counted at least ten times. The V and J genes are TRBV29-1 and TRBJ2-3; no reliable D call. The CDR3 loop spans 12 amino acids. Trimming pared 7 bases from V and 1 base from J, leaving 9 bases between. Germline CDR1 reads SQVTM; CDR2 reads ANQGSEA. CDR3 DNA: TGCAGCGACCTCGGCCGCACAGATACGCAGTATTTT. Amino acids: CSDLGRTDTQYF.

This clonotype was counted at least ten times. The gene calls are TRBV24-1 and TRBJ2-1, with 7 bases that match TRBD2. From germline, CDR1 is KGHDR and CDR2 SFDVKD. The trim removed 2 bases at V and 1 base at J, leaving 4 bases unmatched. The CDR3 is 16 residues long. The DNA of the CDR3 is TGTGCCACCAGTGATTACGGCGGGAGTTCCTACAATGAGCAGTTCTTC. Translated: CATSDYGGSSYNEQFF.

This clonotype showed up many times. V and J are TRBV20-1 and TRBJ2-1, with 10 bases identical to TRBD2. The V and J ends lost 5 bases and 7 bases, in that order; junction bases with no gene match: 5. Germline V gene sequence: CDR1 DFQATT, CDR2 SNEGSKA (reference sequence). CDR3 length: 13 amino acids. The CDR3 sequence: CSALAGVWNEQFF. DNA of the CDR3: TGCAGTGCTCTAGCGGGAGTCTGGAATGAGCAGTTCTTC.

This clonotype was detected many times. The V and J genes are TRBV7-9 and TRBJ1-1; D is unresolved. This CDR3 has 12 amino acids. With 3 bases removed from V and 4 bases from J, the gap between germline ends came to 6 bases. Germline V gene lookup returns CDR1 SEHNR and CDR2 FQNEAQ (reference sequence). The CDR3 loop reads CASSLISTEAFF. The CDR3 coding sequence is TGTGCCAGCAGCTTGATTTCCACTGAAGCTTTCTTT.